The rows below give T cell receptor beta chains drawn from one sample of a study of blood T cell repertoires in COVID-19. Some clones are missing from TCRdb's copy, which holds only in-frame ones; the method was immunoSEQ multiplex PCR. This sample has fewer than 600,000 clones, with approximately 92% found just once. The sequenced sample consisted of peripheral blood. Source of these receptors: a man younger than 35 with COVID-19, enrolled during active disease. CDR3s include the opening cysteine and the closing phenylalanine or tryptophan. D genes are given only for firm matches. The listing skips clone size in some rows; elsewhere it reads once, few, many or a size class.

TRBJ2-7	NA	TRBV10-3	NA	CAISEPGLRPYEQYF	TGTGCCATCAGTGAGCCGGGACTCCGACCATACGAGCAGTACTTC
TRBJ2-7	NA	TRBV5-6	NA	CASSLRGYEQYF	TGTGCCAGCAGCTTGAGGGGATACGAGCAGTACTTC
TRBJ2-7	TRBD2	TRBV5-4	NA	CASSFPGTSGTPYEQYF	TGTGCCAGCAGCTTCCCCGGGACTAGCGGGACCCCCTACGAGCAGTACTTC
TRBJ2-1	TRBD2	TRBV4-2	NA	CASSHSGEWREDSYNEQFF	TGTGCCAGCAGCCACTCTGGGGAATGGCGGGAGGACTCCTACAATGAGCAGTTCTTC
TRBJ2-7	TRBD2	TRBV5-1	NA	CASSWDSGRSYEQYF	TGCGCCAGCAGCTGGGATAGCGGGAGGTCCTACGAGCAGTACTTC
TRBJ2-2	TRBD2	TRBV5-5	few	CASSLSGGTGELFF	TGTGCCAGCAGCTTGTCGGGAGGCACCGGGGAGCTGTTTTTT
TRBJ2-3	NA	TRBV7-9	NA	CASSFSGDTQYF	TGTGCCAGCAGCTTCAGTGGTGATACGCAGTATTTT
TRBJ2-7	TRBD2	TRBV7-2	NA	CASSRNFLTSGMSYEQYF	TGTGCCAGCAGCCGGAATTTTTTAACTAGCGGGATGAGCTACGAGCAGTACTTC
TRBJ2-3	NA	TRBV19	NA	CASSITGYPDTQYF	TGTGCCAGTAGTATAACAGGGTATCCAGATACGCAGTATTTT
TRBJ2-5	TRBD2	TRBV2	NA	CASSKTGTSSETQYF	TGTGCCAGCAGTAAAACCGGGACTAGCTCGGAGACCCAGTACTTC
TRBJ2-1	TRBD2	TRBV5-1	NA	CASSPEGLAGSSYNEQFF	TGCGCCAGCAGCCCGGAGGGACTAGCGGGGAGCTCCTACAATGAGCAGTTCTTC
TRBJ2-1	TRBD2	TRBV2	NA	CASSSTSGPYNEQFF	TGTGCCAGCAGTTCAACTAGCGGTCCTTACAATGAGCAGTTCTTC
TRBJ2-7	NA	TRBV18	NA	CASSSGGTVDF	TGTGCCAGCTCATCAGGCGGGACAGTTGACTTC
TRBJ2-1	TRBD2	TRBV5-6	once	CASSSLSGGNNEQFF	TGTGCCAGCAGCTCCCTCAGCGGGGGGAACAATGAGCAGTTCTTC
TRBJ1-6	NA	TRBV6-5	NA	CASSYSIPPGNSPLHF	TGTGCCAGCAGTTACTCGATCCCCCCCGGTAATTCACCCCTCCACTTT
TRBJ1-2	NA	TRBV6-1	NA	CASSDVWGETNYGYTF	TGTGCCAGCAGTGACGTGTGGGGCGAAACTAACTATGGCTACACCTTC
TRBJ2-1	TRBD2	TRBV11-3	NA	CASSAGLATYNEQFF	TGTGCCAGCAGCGCGGGACTAGCGACCTACAATGAGCAGTTCTTC
TRBJ2-7	TRBD1	TRBV5-4	NA	CASSLRQGVDEQYF	TGTGCCAGCAGCTTGCGACAGGGGGTCGACGAGCAGTACTTC
TRBJ2-7	NA	TRBV11-2	NA	CASSTVKDLSSEQYF	TGTGCCAGCAGCACGGTTAAGGACTTATCCAGCGAGCAGTACTTC
TRBJ2-5	NA	TRBV6-5	NA	CASSYSQRKGETQYF	TGTGCCAGCAGTTACTCGCAGCGGAAGGGAGAGACCCAGTACTTC
TRBJ1-3	NA	TRBV18	NA	CASSPPVWRNSGNTIYF	TGTGCCAGCTCACCACCGGTATGGCGGAACTCTGGAAACACCATATATTTT
TRBJ2-5	TRBD2	TRBV5-1	NA	CASSLALRERGETQYF	TGCGCCAGCAGCTTGGCGTTGCGGGAGCGGGGAGAGACCCAGTACTTC
TRBJ1-1	NA	TRBV6-5	NA	CASTPRVYTEAFF	TGTGCCAGCACCCCCAGGGTTTACACTGAAGCTTTCTTT
TRBJ2-2	TRBD2	TRBV11-3	NA	CASSTPSGGASNTGELFF	TGTGCCAGCAGCACCCCTAGCGGGGGGGCCTCCAACACCGGGGAGCTGTTTTTT
TRBJ2-2	TRBD1	TRBV30	NA	CAWSVSDRGGTGELFF	TGTGCCTGGAGTGTATCGGACAGGGGGGGGACCGGGGAGCTGTTTTTT
TRBJ2-7	NA	TRBV5-8	NA	CASSLKQYSYEQYF	TGTGCCAGCAGCTTGAAACAGTACTCCTACGAGCAGTACTTC
TRBJ1-5	TRBD1	TRBV28	NA	CASRPTGYGNQPQHF	TGTGCCAGCAGGCCGACAGGGTATGGCAATCAGCCCCAGCATTTT
TRBJ2-1	NA	TRBV24-1	NA	CATSDLSSASSYNEQFF	TGTGCCACCAGTGATTTGTCTAGCGCTAGCTCCTACAATGAGCAGTTCTTC
TRBJ1-1	NA	TRBV18	NA	CASSPGQNTEAFF	TGTGCCAGCTCACCGGGCCAGAACACTGAAGCTTTCTTT
TRBJ1-6	NA	TRBV30	NA	CAWTRGDSPLHF	TGTGCCTGGACCCGGGGGGACTCACCCCTCCACTTT
TRBJ1-3	NA	TRBV6-5	NA	CASSRPGDSGNTIYF	TGTGCCAGCAGCCGCCCGGGAGACTCTGGAAACACCATATATTTT
TRBJ1-1	NA	TRBV7-9	once	CATTAVNRNTEAFF	TGTGCCACGACAGCAGTAAATCGGAACACTGAAGCTTTCTTT
TRBJ2-4	TRBD2	TRBV6-1	NA	CASSAKGSGGARIQYF	TGTGCCAGCAGTGCGAAGGGCAGCGGGGGGGCTCGCATTCAGTACTTC
TRBJ2-6	TRBD1	TRBV5-1	once	CASKVGQGISGANVLTF	TGCGCCAGCAAAGTGGGACAGGGGATCTCTGGGGCCAACGTCCTGACTTTC
TRBJ1-2	NA	TRBV5-5	NA	CASSFQGEYGYTF	TGTGCCAGCAGCTTTCAGGGTGAATATGGCTACACCTTC
TRBJ2-7	NA	TRBV29-1	NA	CSGMDTDSYEQYF	TGCAGCGGGATGGACACAGACTCCTACGAGCAGTACTTC
TRBJ2-3	NA	TRBV19	NA	CASSLNLADTQYF	TGTGCCAGTAGCCTGAATCTAGCAGATACGCAGTATTTT
TRBJ1-6	TRBD1	TRBV3-1/TRBV3-2	once	CASSHFLTGGITPLHF	TGTGCCAGCAGCCACTTTCTGACAGGGGGGATTACACCCCTCCACTTT
TRBJ2-5	TRBD1	TRBV5-4	NA	CASSPGTGQETQYF	TGTGCCAGCAGCCCCGGGACAGGCCAAGAGACCCAGTACTTC
TRBJ1-5	TRBD1	TRBV19	NA	CASSRDSWSNQPQHF	TGTGCCAGTAGTCGGGACAGTTGGAGCAATCAGCCCCAGCATTTT
TRBJ2-1	NA	TRBV18	once	CASSPPDSDEQFF	TGTGCCAGCTCACCACCGGACAGCGATGAGCAGTTCTTC
TRBJ2-2	TRBD1	TRBV5-8	NA	CASSPGTGGRDTGELFF	TGTGCCAGCAGCCCTGGGACAGGGGGCCGAGACACCGGGGAGCTGTTTTTT
TRBJ2-5	TRBD2	TRBV27	NA	CASSLFASGMGKTQYF	TGTGCCAGCAGTTTATTTGCTAGCGGGATGGGAAAGACCCAGTACTTC
TRBJ2-3	TRBD2	TRBV29-1	NA	CSVEAAGGTDTQYF	TGCAGCGTTGAGGCAGCGGGGGGTACAGATACGCAGTATTTT
TRBJ1-2	NA	TRBV21-1	NA	CASSIIRVWGYTF	TGTGCCAGCAGCATAATCAGGGTTTGGGGCTACACCTTC
TRBJ2-3	NA	TRBV13	NA	CASSLASTDTQYF	TGTGCCAGCAGCTTGGCAAGCACAGATACGCAGTATTTT
TRBJ2-1	TRBD2	TRBV19	NA	CASSVLAGGNEQFF	TGTGCCAGTAGTGTCCTAGCGGGAGGGAATGAGCAGTTCTTC
TRBJ2-3	TRBD2	TRBV11-2	NA	CASSALAGGNTDTQYF	TGTGCCAGCAGCGCTCTAGCGGGGGGAAACACAGATACGCAGTATTTT
TRBJ1-1	TRBD1	TRBV10-3	NA	CATRQGRPNTEAFF	TGTGCCACCAGACAGGGCAGACCGAACACTGAAGCTTTCTTT
TRBJ2-3	NA	TRBV12-5	NA	CASAGISDTQYF	TGTGCTAGTGCCGGGATTTCAGATACGCAGTATTTT
TRBJ2-1	NA	TRBV7-2	NA	CASSLRRGGTRYNEQFF	TGTGCCAGCAGCCTCCGACGAGGCGGGACTCGCTACAATGAGCAGTTCTTC
TRBJ2-7	NA	TRBV6-5	NA	CASSRIQGVLHEQYF	TGTGCCAGCAGTCGCATACAGGGAGTCCTCCACGAGCAGTACTTC
TRBJ2-5	TRBD1	TRBV28	NA	CASSFVGTGAETQYF	TGTGCCAGCAGTTTTGTGGGGACAGGGGCCGAGACCCAGTACTTC
TRBJ2-6	NA	TRBV11-2	NA	CASSLASYTGANVLTF	TGTGCCAGCAGCTTAGCTAGCTATACCGGGGCCAACGTCCTGACTTTC
TRBJ2-2	NA	TRBV12-3/TRBV12-4	NA	CASSPFNTGELFF	TGTGCCAGCAGTCCATTTAACACCGGGGAGCTGTTTTTT
TRBJ2-7	TRBD1	TRBV5-5	NA	CASSTNRGPSYEQYF	TGTGCCAGCAGCACTAACAGGGGGCCCTCCTACGAGCAGTACTTC
TRBJ2-3	NA	TRBV11-2	NA	CASRMRRLATDTQYF	TGTGCCAGCAGGATGAGGCGCTTGGCCACAGATACGCAGTATTTT
TRBJ1-2	TRBD1	TRBV5-6	NA	CASSLYRDRNYGYTF	TGTGCCAGCAGCTTATACCGGGACAGAAACTATGGCTACACCTTC
TRBJ2-1	TRBD2	TRBV7-9	NA	CASSLGGRDEQFF	TGTGCCAGCAGCTTAGGCGGGAGAGATGAGCAGTTCTTC
TRBJ2-7	TRBD2	TRBV2	NA	CASRGLAAYEQYF	TGTGCCAGCCGGGGACTAGCGGCCTACGAGCAGTACTTC